This TCR beta chain was profiled in a study of cytomegalovirus exposure and HLA in healthy donors. Study results and limitations: TCR beta V- and J-gene trimming was later associated with a missense DCLRE1C variant. Most CMV-associated TCR beta chains were later found to appear HLA-restricted.

About this clone: Its antigen remains unknown.

PCR amplification relied on 60 Vbeta primers (plus 13 Jbeta primers). Method: immunoSEQ multiplex PCR; TCRdb's copy keeps in-frame clones and lacks some. Found here are around 150,000 clones, roughly two thirds of them singletons; the top ten hold under 3.5%. Trimming removed 1 base from V and 2 bases from J, with 13 bases in between. Per the germline V gene, CDR1 is SGDLS and CDR2 is YYNGEE. The CDR3 extends over 15 amino acids. The TCR originated in a woman aged 25 to 39 in good health and CMV-seronegative. The chain uses TRBV9 and TRBJ2-7; D is possibly TRBD1 (6 bases). Sequencing was carried out using PBMCs. In DNA, the CDR3 is TGTGCCAGCAGCGTAACCTCTGACAGGACCTACGAGCAGTACTTC. The encoded protein is CASSVTSDRTYEQYF.